A selection of T cell receptor beta chains follows, all from one sample in a study of blood T cells in healthy people across ages. TCRdb reprocessed the 5' RACE reads via MiXCR and lists one record per CDR3 protein. The sample has approximately 1.5 million distinct CDR3 sequences; around 36% are singletons. The sequenced sample was blood. These receptors came from a woman aged 25 to 45 in good health. Each CDR3 is given with its conserved first and last residue. The D gene is left open where the match is weak. Clone size is shown for a subset of rows, as once, few, many or a class of expanded clone.

D gene: .; J gene: TRBJ2-7; V gene: TRBV20-1; clone size: few; CDR3 protein: CSALGRGRDEQYF; CDR3 DNA: TGCAGTGCTCTAGGGAGGGGGCGCGACGAGCAGTACTTC
D gene: TRBD1; J gene: TRBJ2-2; V gene: TRBV7-9; clone size: .; CDR3 protein: CASTNTSGGAYTGELFF; CDR3 DNA: TGTGCCAGCACCAACACATCAGGGGGCGCATATACCGGGGAGCTGTTTTTT
D gene: .; J gene: TRBJ1-1; V gene: TRBV9; clone size: .; CDR3 protein: CASSGSEGGNTEAFF; CDR3 DNA: TGTGCCAGCAGCGGCTCGGAGGGAGGGAACACTGAAGCTTTCTTT
D gene: .; J gene: TRBJ2-7; V gene: TRBV20-1; clone size: .; CDR3 protein: CSATTDSYEQYF; CDR3 DNA: TGCAGTGCTACGACAGATTCCTACGAGCAGTACTTC
D gene: .; J gene: TRBJ1-2; V gene: TRBV4-1; clone size: once; CDR3 protein: CASSHIQAPQTGYTF; CDR3 DNA: TGCGCCAGCAGCCATATTCAGGCCCCTCAAACCGGCTACACCTTC
D gene: TRBD1; J gene: TRBJ2-7; V gene: TRBV27; clone size: few; CDR3 protein: CASKVLGTGGDSTYEQYF; CDR3 DNA: TGTGCCAGCAAAGTTTTGGGGACAGGGGGGGACTCCACCTACGAGCAGTACTTC
D gene: .; J gene: TRBJ2-5; V gene: TRBV29-1; clone size: medium-sized; CDR3 protein: CSVIASQETQYF; CDR3 DNA: TGCAGCGTTATCGCCAGTCAAGAGACCCAGTACTTC
D gene: TRBD1; J gene: TRBJ1-2; V gene: TRBV6-1; clone size: many; CDR3 protein: CASAWTGEMYGYTF; CDR3 DNA: TGTGCCAGCGCCTGGACAGGGGAGATGTATGGCTACACCTTC
D gene: TRBD2; J gene: TRBJ2-5; V gene: TRBV5-1; clone size: .; CDR3 protein: CASVWGSGRPGETQYF; CDR3 DNA: TGCGCCAGCGTCTGGGGTAGCGGGAGGCCGGGGGAGACCCAGTACTTC
D gene: .; J gene: TRBJ2-1; V gene: TRBV9; clone size: .; CDR3 protein: CASSVGQADEQFF; CDR3 DNA: TGTGCCAGCAGCGTAGGCCAGGCGGATGAGCAGTTCTTC
D gene: .; J gene: TRBJ1-1; V gene: TRBV29-1; clone size: once; CDR3 protein: CSAEVAGGEGLSEAFF; CDR3 DNA: TGCAGCGCTGAAGTAGCGGGCGGCGAAGGGCTATCTGAAGCTTTCTTT
D gene: TRBD2; J gene: TRBJ2-2; V gene: TRBV28; clone size: .; CDR3 protein: CASSLAGVWDPTNTGELFF; CDR3 DNA: TGTGCCAGCAGTTTAGCGGGAGTATGGGACCCTACGAACACCGGGGAGCTGTTTTTT
D gene: TRBD2; J gene: TRBJ2-5; V gene: TRBV10-3; clone size: .; CDR3 protein: CAISRGGQETQYF; CDR3 DNA: TGTGCCATCAGTCGCGGGGGTCAAGAGACCCAGTACTTC
D gene: TRBD2; J gene: TRBJ2-7; V gene: TRBV4-1; clone size: .; CDR3 protein: CTSSQTPTSGDYEQYF; CDR3 DNA: TGCACCAGCAGCCAAACTCCGACAAGCGGGGACTACGAGCAGTACTTC
D gene: .; J gene: TRBJ1-2; V gene: TRBV3-1; clone size: .; CDR3 protein: CASSHGGRYGYTF; CDR3 DNA: TGTGCCAGCAGCCATGGGGGCCGCTATGGCTACACCTTC
D gene: TRBD1; J gene: TRBJ1-1; V gene: TRBV4-1; clone size: once; CDR3 protein: CASSQEGGQGASEAFF; CDR3 DNA: TGCGCCAGCAGCCAAGAGGGGGGACAGGGGGCATCTGAAGCTTTCTTT